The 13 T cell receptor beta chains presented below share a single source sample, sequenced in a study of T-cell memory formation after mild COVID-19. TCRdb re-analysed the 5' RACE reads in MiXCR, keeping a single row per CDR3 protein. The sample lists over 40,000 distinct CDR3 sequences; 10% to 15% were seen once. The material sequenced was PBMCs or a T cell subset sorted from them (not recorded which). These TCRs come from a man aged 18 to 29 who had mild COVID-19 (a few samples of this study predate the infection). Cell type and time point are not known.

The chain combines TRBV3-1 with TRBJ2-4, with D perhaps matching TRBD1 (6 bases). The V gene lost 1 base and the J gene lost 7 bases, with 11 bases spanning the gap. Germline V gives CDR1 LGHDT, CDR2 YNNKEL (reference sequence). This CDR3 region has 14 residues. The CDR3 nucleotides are TGTGCCAGCAGCCAAGGTGTGGGGGCGAACATTCAGTACTTC. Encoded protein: CASSQGVGANIQYF.

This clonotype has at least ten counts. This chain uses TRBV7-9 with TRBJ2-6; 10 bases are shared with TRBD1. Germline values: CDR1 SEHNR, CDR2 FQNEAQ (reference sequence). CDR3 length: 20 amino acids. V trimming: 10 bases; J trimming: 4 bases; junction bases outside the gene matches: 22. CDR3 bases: TGTGCCATTCTCTCGCGTTCCGGGACAGGGGCGATGAAGGGGGCCAACGTCCTGACTTTC. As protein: CAILSRSGTGAMKGANVLTF.

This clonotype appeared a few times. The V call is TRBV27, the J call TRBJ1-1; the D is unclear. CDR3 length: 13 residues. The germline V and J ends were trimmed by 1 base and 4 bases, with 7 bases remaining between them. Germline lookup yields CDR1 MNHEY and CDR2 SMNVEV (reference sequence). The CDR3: CASSLFRGTEAFF. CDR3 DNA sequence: TGTGCCAGCAGTTTATTCCGGGGCACTGAAGCTTTCTTT.

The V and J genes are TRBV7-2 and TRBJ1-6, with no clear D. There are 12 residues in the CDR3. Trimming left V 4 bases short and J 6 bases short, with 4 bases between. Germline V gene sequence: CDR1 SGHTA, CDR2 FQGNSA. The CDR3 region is CASSYRNSPLHF. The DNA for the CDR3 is TGTGCCAGCAGCTACCGTAATTCACCCCTCCACTTT.

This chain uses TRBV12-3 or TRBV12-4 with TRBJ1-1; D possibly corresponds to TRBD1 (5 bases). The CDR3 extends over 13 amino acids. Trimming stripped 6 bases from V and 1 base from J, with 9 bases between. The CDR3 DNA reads TGTGCCAGCAGGAGTGGGACGAACACTGAAGCTTTCTTT. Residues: CASRSGTNTEAFF.

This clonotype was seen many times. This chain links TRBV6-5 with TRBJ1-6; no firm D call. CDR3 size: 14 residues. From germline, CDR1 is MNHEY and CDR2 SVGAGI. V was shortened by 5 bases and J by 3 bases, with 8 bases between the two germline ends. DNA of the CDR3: TGTGCCAGCAGTCCCGGCTACTATAATTCACCCCTCCACTTT. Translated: CASSPGYYNSPLHF.

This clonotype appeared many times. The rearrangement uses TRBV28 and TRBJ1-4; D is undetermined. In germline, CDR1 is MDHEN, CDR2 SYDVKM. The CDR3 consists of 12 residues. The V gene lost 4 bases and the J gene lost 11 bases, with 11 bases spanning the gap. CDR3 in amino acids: CASSSSHRKLFF. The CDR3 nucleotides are TGTGCCAGCAGTTCGTCACATCGGAAACTGTTTTTT. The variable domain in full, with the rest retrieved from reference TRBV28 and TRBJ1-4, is DVKVTQSSRYLVKRTGEKVFLECVQDMDHENMFWYRQDPGLGLRLIYFSYDVKMKEKGDIPEGYSVSREKKERFSLILESASTNQTSMYLCASSSSHRKLFFGSGTQLSVL.

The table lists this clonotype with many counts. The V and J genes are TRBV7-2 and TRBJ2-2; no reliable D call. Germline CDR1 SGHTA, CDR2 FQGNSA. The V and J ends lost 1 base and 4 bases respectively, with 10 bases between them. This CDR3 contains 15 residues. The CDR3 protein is CASSLGPYGTGELFF. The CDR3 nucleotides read TGTGCCAGCAGCTTAGGGCCATACGGCACCGGGGAGCTGTTTTTT. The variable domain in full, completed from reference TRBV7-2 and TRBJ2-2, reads GAGVSQSPSNKVTEKGKDVELRCDPISGHTALYWYRQSLGQGLEFLIYFQGNSAPDKSGLPSDRFSAERTGGSVSTLTIQRTQQEDSAVYLCASSLGPYGTGELFFGEGSRLTVL.

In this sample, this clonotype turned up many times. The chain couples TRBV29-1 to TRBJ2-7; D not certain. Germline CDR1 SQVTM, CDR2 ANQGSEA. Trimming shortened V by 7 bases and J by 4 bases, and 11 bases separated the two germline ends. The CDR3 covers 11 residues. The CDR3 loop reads CSAAQFYEQYF. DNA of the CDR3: TGCAGCGCGGCACAGTTTTACGAGCAGTACTTC.

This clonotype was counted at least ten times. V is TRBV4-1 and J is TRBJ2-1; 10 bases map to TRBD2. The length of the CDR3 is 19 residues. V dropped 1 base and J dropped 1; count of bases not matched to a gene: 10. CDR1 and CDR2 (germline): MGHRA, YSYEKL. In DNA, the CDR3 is TGCGCCAGCAGCCAAGTGGGCCTAGCGGGGGCTTGGTCCTACAATGAGCAGTTCTTC. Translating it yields CASSQVGLAGAWSYNEQFF.

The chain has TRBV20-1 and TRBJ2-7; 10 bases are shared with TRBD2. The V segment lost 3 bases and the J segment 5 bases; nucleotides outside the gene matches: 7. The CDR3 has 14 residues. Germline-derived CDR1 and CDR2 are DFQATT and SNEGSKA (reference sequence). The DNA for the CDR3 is TGCAGTGCTAGGCGTAGCGGGGGGATAGACGAGCAGTACGTC. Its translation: CSARRSGGIDEQYV.

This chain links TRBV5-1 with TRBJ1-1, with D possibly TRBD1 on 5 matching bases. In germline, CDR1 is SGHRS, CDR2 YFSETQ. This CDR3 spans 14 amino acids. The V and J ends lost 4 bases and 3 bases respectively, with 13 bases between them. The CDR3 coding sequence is TGCGCCAGCAGCGATGCAGGGAAAGACACTGAAGCTTTCTTT. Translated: CASSDAGKDTEAFF.

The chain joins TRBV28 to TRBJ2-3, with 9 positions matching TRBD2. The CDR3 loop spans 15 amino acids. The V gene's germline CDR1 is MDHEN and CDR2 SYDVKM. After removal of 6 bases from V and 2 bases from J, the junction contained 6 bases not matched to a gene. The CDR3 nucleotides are TGTGCCAGCAGCCAGAGCGGGGGGCTCACAGATACGCAGTATTTT. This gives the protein CASSQSGGLTDTQYF.